This T cell receptor beta chain was sequenced in a study of blood T cell repertoires in COVID-19. Study in general: COVID-19 samples from acute and convalescent phases originated in the United States, Italy and Spain. Sources were T cells, B-cell-depleted T cells, or PBMCs; the material itself was cDNA or gDNA.

V trimming: 2 bases; J trimming: 6 bases; junction bases outside the gene matches: 17. The CDR3 loop spans 19 amino acids. Some clones are missing from TCRdb's copy, which holds only in-frame ones; the method was immunoSEQ multiplex PCR. The table records hundreds of thousands of clones, roughly 85% of them present only once. V gene TRBV23-1 combines with J gene TRBJ1-1; TRBD1 agrees at 11 bases. TRBV23-1 is assigned to the ORF class and has an uncertain function. What was sequenced was peripheral blood. The receptor was isolated from a woman in her thirties with active or convalescent COVID-19. CDR3 nucleotides: TGCGCCAGCAGTCAAATCCCTCGGGACAGGGGGTCGCTGCGCGCTGAAGCTTTCTTT. Encoded protein: CASSQIPRDRGSLRAEAFF.